This T cell receptor beta chain was recovered during a study of blood T cell repertoires in COVID-19. At the level of the study: Samples of COVID-19 (acute and convalescent) were obtained from the United States, Italy and Spain. PBMCs, B-cell-depleted T cells, or T cells provided the cDNA or gDNA that made up the material.

Clones were sequenced by immunoSEQ multiplex PCR, and TCRdb holds only the in-frame ones, with some missing. The data show a few hundred thousand clones, 92% seen once. This study enrolled people aged about 18 to 90 from approximately 25 US geographic areas. The J segment lost 3 bases and the V segment lost 5 bases, leaving 7 bases of the junction unmatched. The germline gives CDR1 MDHEN, CDR2 SYDVKM. CDR3 length equals 15 residues. Specimen: PBMCs or T cells enriched from blood (not recorded which). This chain connects TRBV28 to TRBJ1-1; 9 positions agree with TRBD1. This TCR was sampled from a young woman who had recovered from COVID-19. This CDR3 reads CASSGTGGGHTEAFF. The CDR3 DNA sequence: TGTGCCAGCAGTGGCACAGGGGGCGGGCACACTGAAGCTTTCTTT.